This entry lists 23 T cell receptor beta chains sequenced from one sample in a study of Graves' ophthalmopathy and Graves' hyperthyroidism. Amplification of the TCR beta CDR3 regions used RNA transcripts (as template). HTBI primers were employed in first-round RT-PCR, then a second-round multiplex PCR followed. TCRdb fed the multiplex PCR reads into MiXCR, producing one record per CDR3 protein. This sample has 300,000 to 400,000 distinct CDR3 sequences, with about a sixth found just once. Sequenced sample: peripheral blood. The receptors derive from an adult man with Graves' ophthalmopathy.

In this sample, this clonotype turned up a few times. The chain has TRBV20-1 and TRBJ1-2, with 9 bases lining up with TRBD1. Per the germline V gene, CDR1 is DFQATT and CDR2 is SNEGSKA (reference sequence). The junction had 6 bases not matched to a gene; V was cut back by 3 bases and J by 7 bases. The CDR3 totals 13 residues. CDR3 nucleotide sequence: TGCAGTGCTAGGGGGGACAGGGCAGGTGGCTACACCTTC. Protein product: CSARGDRAGGYTF.

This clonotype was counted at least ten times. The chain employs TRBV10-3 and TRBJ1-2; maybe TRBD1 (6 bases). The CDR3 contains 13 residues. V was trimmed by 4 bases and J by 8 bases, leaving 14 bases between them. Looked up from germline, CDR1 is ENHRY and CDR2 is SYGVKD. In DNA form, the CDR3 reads TGTGCCATCAGTGGAGACAGGATGGGAGGCTACACCTTC. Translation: CAISGDRMGGYTF.

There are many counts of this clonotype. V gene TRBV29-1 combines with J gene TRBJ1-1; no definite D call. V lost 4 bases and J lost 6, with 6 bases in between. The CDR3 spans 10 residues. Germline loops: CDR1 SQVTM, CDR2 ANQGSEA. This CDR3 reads CSVAVAEAFF. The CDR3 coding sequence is TGCAGCGTTGCCGTGGCTGAAGCTTTCTTT. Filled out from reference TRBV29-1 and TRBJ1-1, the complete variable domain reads SAVISQKPSRDICQRGTSLTIQCQVDSQVTMMFWYRQQPGQSLTLIATANQGSEATYESGFVIDKFPISRPNLTFSTLTVSNMSPEDSSIYLCSVAVAEAFFGQGTRLTVV.

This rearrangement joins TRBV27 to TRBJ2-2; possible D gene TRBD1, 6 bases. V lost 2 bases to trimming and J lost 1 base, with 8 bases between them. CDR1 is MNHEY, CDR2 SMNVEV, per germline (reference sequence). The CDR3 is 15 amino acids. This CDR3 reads CASSLLDRNTGELFF. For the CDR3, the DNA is TGTGCCAGCAGTTTACTGGACAGGAACACCGGGGAGCTGTTTTTT.

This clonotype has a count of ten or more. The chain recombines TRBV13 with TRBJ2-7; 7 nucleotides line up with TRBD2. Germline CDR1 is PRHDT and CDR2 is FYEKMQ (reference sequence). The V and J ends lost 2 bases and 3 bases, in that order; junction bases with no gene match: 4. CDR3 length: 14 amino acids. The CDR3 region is CASSLLGGGYEQYF. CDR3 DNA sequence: TGTGCCAGCAGCTTATTGGGGGGGGGCTACGAGCAGTACTTC.

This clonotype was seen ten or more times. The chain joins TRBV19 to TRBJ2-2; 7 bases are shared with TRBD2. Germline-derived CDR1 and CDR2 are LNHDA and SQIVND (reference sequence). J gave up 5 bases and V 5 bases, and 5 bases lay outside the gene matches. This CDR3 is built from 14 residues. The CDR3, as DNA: TGTGCCAGTAGTGCAGCGGGGAGGACCGGGGAGCTGTTTTTT. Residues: CASSAAGRTGELFF.

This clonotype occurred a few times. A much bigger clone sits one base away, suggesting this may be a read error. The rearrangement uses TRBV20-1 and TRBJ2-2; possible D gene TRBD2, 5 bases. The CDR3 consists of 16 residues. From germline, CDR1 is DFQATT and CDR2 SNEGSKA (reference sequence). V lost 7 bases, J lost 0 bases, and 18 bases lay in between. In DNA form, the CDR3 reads TGCAGTGTTAGTAGGCCAGTGACTACGAACACCGGGGAGCTGTTTTTT. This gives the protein CSVSRPVTTNTGELFF.

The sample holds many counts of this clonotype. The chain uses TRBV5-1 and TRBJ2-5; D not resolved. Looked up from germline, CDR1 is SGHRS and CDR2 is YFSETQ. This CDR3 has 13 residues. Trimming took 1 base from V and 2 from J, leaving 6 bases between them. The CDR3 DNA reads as TGCGCCAGCAGCTTGTCCGGTCAAGAGACCCAGTACTTC. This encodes CASSLSGQETQYF.

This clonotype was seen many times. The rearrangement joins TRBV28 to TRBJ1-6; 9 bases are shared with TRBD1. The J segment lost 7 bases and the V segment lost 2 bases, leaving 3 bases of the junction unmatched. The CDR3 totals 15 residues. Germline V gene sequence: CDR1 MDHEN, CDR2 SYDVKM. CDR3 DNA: TGTGCCAGCAGTTTAGGGGGGACAGGGAATTCACCCCTCCACTTT. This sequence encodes CASSLGGTGNSPLHF. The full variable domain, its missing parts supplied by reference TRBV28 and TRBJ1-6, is DVKVTQSSRYLVKRTGEKVFLECVQDMDHENMFWYRQDPGLGLRLIYFSYDVKMKEKGDIPEGYSVSREKKERFSLILESASTNQTSMYLCASSLGGTGNSPLHFGNGTRLTVT.

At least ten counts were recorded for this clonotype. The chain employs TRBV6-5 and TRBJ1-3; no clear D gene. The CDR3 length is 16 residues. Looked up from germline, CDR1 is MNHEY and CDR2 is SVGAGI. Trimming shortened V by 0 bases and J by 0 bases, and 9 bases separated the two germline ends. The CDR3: CASSYSMTGSGNTIYF. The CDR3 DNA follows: TGTGCCAGCAGTTACTCGATGACCGGCTCTGGAAACACCATATATTTT.

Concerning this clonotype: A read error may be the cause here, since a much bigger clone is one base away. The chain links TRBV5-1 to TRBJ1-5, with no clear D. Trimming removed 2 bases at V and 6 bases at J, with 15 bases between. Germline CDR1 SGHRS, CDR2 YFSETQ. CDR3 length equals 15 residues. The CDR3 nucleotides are TGCGCCAGCAGCTTCTCCCCCGATAAAGTTCAGCCCCAGCATTTT. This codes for CASSFSPDKVQPQHF.

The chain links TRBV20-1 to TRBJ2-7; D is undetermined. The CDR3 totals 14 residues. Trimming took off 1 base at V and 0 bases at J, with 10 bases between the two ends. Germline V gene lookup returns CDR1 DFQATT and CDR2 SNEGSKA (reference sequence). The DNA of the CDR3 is TGCAGTGCTAGAGTCCACACCCTCTCCTACGAGCAGTACTTC. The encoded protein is CSARVHTLSYEQYF.

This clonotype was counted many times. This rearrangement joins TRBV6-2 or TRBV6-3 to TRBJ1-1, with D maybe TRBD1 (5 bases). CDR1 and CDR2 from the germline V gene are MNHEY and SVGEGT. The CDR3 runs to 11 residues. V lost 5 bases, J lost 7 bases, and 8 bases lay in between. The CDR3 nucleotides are TGTGCCAGCAGTCAGCAGGGTGAAGCTTTCTTT. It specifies CASSQQGEAFF.

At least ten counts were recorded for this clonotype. The CDR3 region has the DNA TGTGCCAGCAGCCAAGGGGCGGGACTAGCGGGATACGAGCAGTACTTC. Amino acids: CASSQGAGLAGYEQYF. The chain recombines TRBV3-1 with TRBJ2-7; 13 bases are shared with TRBD2. The V gene's germline CDR1 is LGHDT and CDR2 YNNKEL (reference sequence). There are 16 residues in the CDR3. Trimming cost V 1 base and J 4 bases; bases outside gene matches: 4.

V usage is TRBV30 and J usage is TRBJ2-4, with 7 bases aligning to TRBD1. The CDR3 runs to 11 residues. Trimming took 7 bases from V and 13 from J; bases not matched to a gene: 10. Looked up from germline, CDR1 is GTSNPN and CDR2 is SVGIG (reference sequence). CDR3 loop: CASRGQGQQYF. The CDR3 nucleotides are TGTGCCTCGAGGGGGCAGGGACAGCAGTACTTC.

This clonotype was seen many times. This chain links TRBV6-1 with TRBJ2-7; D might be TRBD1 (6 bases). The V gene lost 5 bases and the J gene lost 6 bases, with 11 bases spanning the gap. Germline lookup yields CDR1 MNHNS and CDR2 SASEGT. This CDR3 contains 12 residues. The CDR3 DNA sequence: TGTGCCAGCAGTCCTGGCAGGGGCGAGCAGTACTTC. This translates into CASSPGRGEQYF.

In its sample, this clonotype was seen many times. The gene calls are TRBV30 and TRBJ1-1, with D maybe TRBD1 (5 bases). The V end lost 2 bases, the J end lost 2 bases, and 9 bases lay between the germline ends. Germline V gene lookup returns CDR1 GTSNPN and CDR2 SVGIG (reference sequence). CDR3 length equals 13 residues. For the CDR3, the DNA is TGTGCCTGGAGTCGGGGGTCAAACACTGAAGCTTTCTTT. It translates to CAWSRGSNTEAFF.

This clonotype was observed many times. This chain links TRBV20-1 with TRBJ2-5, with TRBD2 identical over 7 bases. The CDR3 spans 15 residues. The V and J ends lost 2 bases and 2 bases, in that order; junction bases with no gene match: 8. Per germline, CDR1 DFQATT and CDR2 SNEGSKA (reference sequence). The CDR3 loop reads CSARTGLAVQETQYF. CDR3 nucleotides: TGCAGTGCTAGAACCGGGCTAGCGGTTCAAGAGACCCAGTACTTC.

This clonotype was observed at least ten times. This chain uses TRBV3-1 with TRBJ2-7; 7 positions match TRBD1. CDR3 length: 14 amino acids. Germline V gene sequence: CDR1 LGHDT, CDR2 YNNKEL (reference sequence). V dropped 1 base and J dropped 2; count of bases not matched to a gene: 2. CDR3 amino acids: CASSQGQGPYEQYF. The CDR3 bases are TGTGCCAGCAGCCAAGGACAGGGCCCCTACGAGCAGTACTTC.

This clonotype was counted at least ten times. CDR3 bases: TGTGCCAGCAGCTTAGATGCCCCCGGTAGCGGGGGTGTGACCCAGTACTTC. Translated, it gives CASSLDAPGSGGVTQYF. The chain has TRBV11-2 and TRBJ2-5, with TRBD2 identical over 9 bases. The CDR3 extends over 17 amino acids. V was clipped by 0 bases and J by 7 bases; unmatched bases: 12. The V gene's germline CDR1 is SGHAT and CDR2 FQNNGV.

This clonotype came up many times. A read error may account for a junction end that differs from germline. The CDR3 reads CASSLAGEYEQYF. The CDR3 DNA sequence: TGTGCCAGCAGCTTAGCTGGAGAATACGAGCAGTACTTC. This chain uses TRBV5-1 with TRBJ2-7, with D unclear. Germline-derived CDR1 and CDR2 are SGHRS and YFSETQ. This CDR3 contains 13 residues.

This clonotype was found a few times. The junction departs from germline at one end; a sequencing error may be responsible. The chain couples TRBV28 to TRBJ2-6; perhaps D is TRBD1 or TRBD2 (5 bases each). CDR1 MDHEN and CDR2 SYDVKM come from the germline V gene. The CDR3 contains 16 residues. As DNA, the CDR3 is TGTGCCAGTAGCGTACAGGTCCTCTCTGGGGCCAACGTCCTGATTTTC. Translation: CASSVQVLSGANVLIF.

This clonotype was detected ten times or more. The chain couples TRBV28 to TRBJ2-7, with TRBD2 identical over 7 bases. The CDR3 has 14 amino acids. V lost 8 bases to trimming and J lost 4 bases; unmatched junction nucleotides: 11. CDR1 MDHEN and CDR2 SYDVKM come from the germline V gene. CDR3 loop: CASRKPGLLYEQYF. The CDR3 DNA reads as TGTGCCAGCCGGAAACCGGGACTACTATACGAGCAGTACTTC.